The present T cell receptor beta chain was sequenced within a study of human T cells and chemical hapten exposure. Study-wide background: Alopecia universalis, totalis or areata was present in patients who were mostly female.

A remark on this clonotype: What it recognizes is unknown.

Trimming took 1 base from V and 0 from J; bases not matched to a gene: 8. The CDR3 runs to 17 residues. Germline-derived CDR1 and CDR2 are SGHAT and FQNNGV. Study-wide results and limits: Expanded TCRs grouped into significantly more large CDR3 similarity clusters than controls produced.

Regarding time point: patch test 2, 6 weeks after DPC sensitization. Treatment given: therapeutic diphenylcyclopropenone sensitization with weekly scalp DPC. Blood collection happened ahead of applying each patch test. Extraction of total RNA was performed on unfractionated whole blood. From the RACE reads, TCRdb called clonotypes with MiXCR, one entry per CDR3 protein. This table has about 54,000 distinct CDR3 sequences, more than 9% appearing once. This sequence originates from a woman aged 45-60 years with alopecia areata. Some clones in this sample may be carry-over from other donors' samples. Sequenced material: whole blood, taken in connection with sensitization to the hapten diphenylcyclopropenone (DPC). The chain uses TRBV11-2 and TRBJ2-5; the match to TRBD2 covers 7 bases. The CDR3 DNA reads as TGTGCCAGCAGCTTAGTGGGCTGGGCGGGGGACCAAGAGACCCAGTACTTC. It is translated as CASSLVGWAGDQETQYF. The variable domain in full, with the rest retrieved from reference TRBV11-2 and TRBJ2-5, is EAGVAQSPRYKIIEKRQSVAFWCNPISGHATLYWYQQILGQGPKLLIQFQNNGVVDDSQLPKDRFSAERLKGVDSTLKIQPAKLEDSAVYLCASSLVGWAGDQETQYFGPGTRLLVL.